This T cell receptor beta chain is from a study of blood T cells in healthy people across ages. Findings and limits, study-wide: TCR beta diversity, measured per million T cells, fell in a roughly linear way with age.

The CDR3 extends over 14 amino acids. The V end was cut by 1 base, the J end by 3 bases, with 11 bases between. Germline V gene sequence: CDR1 SGHRS, CDR2 YFSETQ. Together with a sample-barcoded 5' primer, a J-beta primer mix was included in a second PCR lasting 7 to 11 cycles. MiXCR, run by TCRdb on the 5' RACE reads, gives a single entry per CDR3 protein. Of roughly 800,000 distinct CDR3 sequences listed, about a quarter are singletons. Note on this clonotype: What it binds is unknown.

This sample also appeared in a second study, on T cells of mothers and their children.

Specimen: blood. This TCR was sampled from a boy aged 5-17 years in good health. V usage is TRBV5-1 and J usage is TRBJ2-7; D gene ambiguous. The CDR3 loop reads CASSLLGGDYEQYF. The CDR3 coding sequence is TGCGCCAGCAGCTTGTTAGGCGGAGACTACGAGCAGTACTTC.